These 14 T cell receptor beta chains came from one sample sequenced in a study of blood T cell repertoires in COVID-19. The assay was immunoSEQ multiplex PCR, and TCRdb's table has in-frame clones only and misses some. The table lists 200,000 or so clones, approximately 84% of them singletons. The source material was peripheral blood. The receptors here all came from a woman aged 60-70 years with acute or convalescent COVID-19.

The chain joins TRBV3-1 (or the pseudogene TRBV3-2) to TRBJ1-2; D not resolved. The CDR3 consists of 11 residues. CDR1 is LGHDT, CDR2 YNNKEL, per germline (reference sequence). Trimming cost V 3 bases and J 6 bases, with 5 bases left between them. The CDR3 bases are TGTGCCAGCAGCCACGGGAATGGCTACACCTTC. It encodes CASSHGNGYTF.

The genes are TRBV7-8 and TRBJ1-1; 8 positions match TRBD1. The CDR3 has 14 residues. Germline CDR1 is SGHVS and CDR2 is FQNEAQ. The ends lost 4 bases at V and 5 bases at J; junction bases unmatched: 6. The CDR3 bases are TGTGCCAGCAGCTACGGACAGGGATGGACTGAAGCTTTCTTT. Translated, it gives CASSYGQGWTEAFF.

The V call is TRBV18, the J call TRBJ2-1, with D maybe TRBD1 (6 bases). V was trimmed by 6 bases and J by 0 bases, leaving 18 bases between them. The CDR3 is 17 amino acids. Germline V lookup: CDR1 KGHSH, CDR2 LQKENI. CDR3 region: CASSRLMTGYSYNEQFF. The CDR3 DNA reads as TGTGCCAGCTCGCGCTTGATGACAGGATACTCCTACAATGAGCAGTTCTTC.

The chain carries TRBV4-1 and TRBJ2-7; possible D gene TRBD1, 5 bases. The CDR3 has 15 residues. V lost 0 bases and J lost 4, with 13 bases in between. Germline V gene data show CDR1 as MGHRA and CDR2 as YSYEKL. The DNA of the CDR3 is TGCGCCAGCAGCCAAGAGATCAGGGAAGCGTACGAGCAGTACTTC. Protein sequence: CASSQEIREAYEQYF.

This rearrangement joins TRBV4-2 to TRBJ2-7; D gene ambiguous. The CDR3 runs to 14 residues. V lost 0 bases and J lost 4, with 10 bases in between. Germline CDR1 and CDR2: LGHNA and YNFKEQ. CDR3 loop: CASSQDVFSYEQYF. Written as DNA, the CDR3 is TGTGCCAGCAGCCAAGACGTATTCAGTTACGAGCAGTACTTC.

This clone has a count of ten or more. The CDR3 DNA follows: TGTGCCAGCAGCTTTCGACGGGGGGGTGCCTACAATGAGCAGTTCTTC. It is translated as CASSFRRGGAYNEQFF. The genes are TRBV11-2 and TRBJ2-1; 8 nucleotides agree with TRBD2. With 3 bases clipped from V and 2 bases from J, the junction kept 6 bases outside the gene matches. This CDR3 is 16 amino acids long. Germline values: CDR1 SGHAT, CDR2 FQNNGV.

The V gene is TRBV19, the J gene TRBJ2-5, with 7 bases matching TRBD2. Germline CDR1 is LNHDA and CDR2 is SQIVND (reference sequence). This CDR3 comprises 13 residues. V was clipped by 5 bases and J by 5 bases; unmatched bases: 5. In nucleotides, the CDR3 is TGTGCCAGTAGTGTAACTAGCGTCGAGACCCAGTACTTC. This sequence encodes CASSVTSVETQYF.

The chain links TRBV3-1 (or the pseudogene TRBV3-2) to TRBJ2-1, with D uncertain. CDR1 and CDR2 from the germline V gene are LGHDT and YNNKEL (reference sequence). V was clipped by 0 bases and J by 0 bases, with 6 bases between them. CDR3 length: 15 amino acids. The CDR3 DNA follows: TGTGCCAGCAGCCAAGATTCGAGCTCCTACAATGAGCAGTTCTTC. Protein: CASSQDSSSYNEQFF.

This chain joins TRBV5-4 and TRBJ2-3; 10 nucleotides match TRBD2. V gave up 0 bases and J gave up 6 bases; unmatched junction bases: 7. This CDR3 is built from 16 residues. Germline V lookup: CDR1 SGHNT, CDR2 YYREEE (reference sequence). CDR3 DNA sequence: TGTGCCAGCAGCTTGGGGGCTAGCGGGGGCTGGGATACGCAGTATTTT. Amino acids: CASSLGASGGWDTQYF.

The chain combines TRBV27 with TRBJ2-1, with 7 bases aligning to TRBD1. J gave up 8 bases and V 4 bases, and 5 bases lay outside the gene matches. Germline V gives CDR1 MNHEY, CDR2 SMNVEV (reference sequence). This CDR3 spans 13 amino acids. The CDR3 region is CASSSQGRHEQFF. Here the CDR3 DNA reads TGTGCCAGCAGTTCACAGGGGAGACATGAGCAGTTCTTC.

The V gene is TRBV9, the J gene TRBJ2-3; D may be TRBD2 (5 bases). The V end was cut by 4 bases, the J end by 2 bases, with 14 bases between. CDR3 length equals 15 residues. CDR1 and CDR2 (germline): SGDLS, YYNGEE. CDR3 protein: CASSRTSGNTDTQYF. The CDR3 DNA sequence: TGTGCCAGCAGCCGAACCTCCGGGAACACAGATACGCAGTATTTT. The whole variable domain, filled in from reference TRBV9 and TRBJ2-3, reads DSGVTQTPKHLITATGQRVTLRCSPRSGDLSVYWYQQSLDQGLQFLIQYYNGEERAKGNILERFSAQQFPDLHSELNLSSLELGDSALYFCASSRTSGNTDTQYFGPGTRLTVL.

This rearrangement joins TRBV6-5 to TRBJ1-2; D unclear. The CDR3 contains 12 residues. The germline V gene has CDR1 MNHEY and CDR2 SVGAGI. V lost 10 bases, J lost 4 bases, and 13 bases lay in between. CDR3 sequence reads: CATFEVGYGYTF. CDR3 sequence (DNA): TGTGCCACCTTCGAGGTGGGCTATGGCTACACCTTC.

The chain recombines TRBV5-4 with TRBJ1-6, with D tentatively TRBD1 (5 bases). Germline V CDR1 and CDR2: SGHNT, YYREEE (reference sequence). The CDR3 is made up of 15 amino acids. Deletions cut 3 bases from V and 10 bases from J, with 17 bases between. The CDR3 sequence: CASSSGGRRSSPLHF. In nucleotides, the CDR3 is TGTGCCAGCAGCTCGGGGGGACGTAGGTCCTCACCCCTCCACTTT.

The V gene is TRBV7-2, the J gene TRBJ1-2; 7 bases map to TRBD1. The CDR3 is 13 residues long. Germline V gene sequence: CDR1 SGHTA, CDR2 FQGNSA. Trimming at V came to 6 bases and at J to 4 bases, leaving 5 bases not matched to a gene. The CDR3 is CASRKGAGYGYTF. In DNA form, the CDR3 reads TGTGCCAGCAGGAAGGGGGCAGGCTATGGCTACACCTTC.